Presented here are 10 T cell receptor beta chains from one specimen sequenced in a study of cytomegalovirus exposure and HLA in healthy donors. Both 60 Vbeta primers and 13 Jbeta primers went into the PCR. The protocol was immunoSEQ multiplex PCR, while the TCRdb copy is restricted to in-frame clones and leaves out a portion. The sample has around 97,000 clones, about a tenth seen once. The specimen was PBMCs. The receptors stem from a middle-aged man in good health and CMV-seropositive.

The chain combines TRBV28 with TRBJ2-2; D unclear. This CDR3 has 15 residues. Looked up from germline, CDR1 is MDHEN and CDR2 is SYDVKM. V gave up 8 bases and J gave up 1 base, with 14 bases separating them. In nucleotides, the CDR3 is TGTGCCAGCCGACCGCGGCCGAAGAACACCGGGGAGCTGTTTTTT. Its protein product is CASRPRPKNTGELFF.

This clone came up a few times. The rearrangement joins TRBV7-9 to TRBJ2-1, with 8 bases that match TRBD1. Germline lookup yields CDR1 SEHNR and CDR2 FQNEAQ (reference sequence). V shed 6 bases and J 11 bases; nucleotides not matched to a gene: 12. The CDR3 has 14 amino acids. CDR3 nucleotides: TGTGCCAGCAGACTTCCGGGACAGGCCCTTAAGCAGTTCTTC. Translated, it gives CASRLPGQALKQFF.

J is TRBJ2-7 and V is TRBV19, with D perhaps matching TRBD2 (6 bases). The CDR3 covers 14 residues. Between the trimmed V and J ends, which lost 4 bases and 2 bases, there was a span of 12 bases. Looked up from germline, CDR1 is LNHDA and CDR2 is SQIVND (reference sequence). The CDR3 nucleotides read TGTGCCAGTAGTAAGGAGGGGATAACCTACGAGCAGTACTTC. Protein sequence: CASSKEGITYEQYF.

In this sample, this clone turned up a few times. V and J are TRBV29-1 and TRBJ2-2; 8 bases align to TRBD1. The trim removed 7 bases at V and 1 base at J, leaving 5 bases unmatched. CDR3 size: 14 residues. The germline V gene encodes CDR1 SQVTM and CDR2 ANQGSEA. The CDR3 spells CSGRGTGNTGELFF. DNA for the CDR3: TGCAGCGGAAGAGGGACAGGGAACACCGGGGAGCTGTTTTTT.

The CDR3 nucleotides read TGTGCCAGCAGCACAAGACAGGGTGGGGCAAATGAGCAGTTCTTC. Residues: CASSTRQGGANEQFF. The J gene is TRBJ2-1, the V gene TRBV7-9; 7 bases fit TRBD1. Trimming took 5 bases from V and 7 from J; bases not matched to a gene: 11. This CDR3 region has 15 residues. The germline V gene encodes CDR1 SEHNR and CDR2 FQNEAQ (reference sequence).

The rearrangement links TRBV9 to TRBJ1-1; D remains ambiguous. This CDR3 is 13 amino acids long. Germline V gives CDR1 SGDLS, CDR2 YYNGEE. V dropped 0 bases and J dropped 1 base, with 4 bases sitting between them. As DNA, the CDR3 is TGTGCCAGCAGCGTAGCCCAGAACACTGAAGCTTTCTTT. Translated: CASSVAQNTEAFF.

V and J are TRBV5-4 and TRBJ2-4; a weak D match, TRBD1 (5 bases). The CDR3 contains 15 residues. Germline CDR1 is SGHNT and CDR2 is YYREEE (reference sequence). The ends were cut back, 4 bases at V and 5 bases at J, with 16 bases in the middle. The CDR3 sequence: CASSPNAGWENIQYF. The CDR3 DNA is TGTGCCAGCAGCCCCAATGCAGGGTGGGAAAACATTCAGTACTTC.

CDR3 sequence reads: CASGTGSSRKLFF. The DNA for the CDR3 is TGTGCCAGCGGGACAGGTTCTTCTAGAAAACTGTTTTTT. This sequence joins TRBV25-1 and TRBJ1-4; 8 positions match TRBD1. The length of the CDR3 is 13 residues. V gave up 8 bases and J gave up 10 bases; unmatched junction bases: 9. In germline, CDR1 is MGHDK, CDR2 SYGVNS.

The chain joins TRBV2 to TRBJ2-5, with 8 bases that match TRBD1. Looked up from germline, CDR1 is SNHLY and CDR2 is FYNNEI. This CDR3 has 14 amino acids. The V gene end was trimmed by 10 bases and the J gene end by 1 base; junction bases not matched to a gene: 8. The DNA for the CDR3 is TGTGCCACCACACGACAGGGGACCCAAGAGACCCAGTACTTC. It is translated as CATTRQGTQETQYF. Using reference TRBV2 and TRBJ2-5 for the parts outside the CDR3, the full variable domain is EPEVTQTPSHQVTQMGQEVILRCVPISNHLYFYWYRQILGQKVEFLVSFYNNEISEKSEIFDDQFSVERPDGSNFTLKIRSTKLEDSAMYFCATTRQGTQETQYFGPGTRLLVL.

The chain has TRBV5-4 and TRBJ2-6; maybe TRBD2 (6 bases). Germline V lookup: CDR1 SGHNT, CDR2 YYREEE (reference sequence). The V gene lost 2 bases and the J gene lost 2 bases, with 8 bases spanning the gap. The CDR3 loop spans 15 amino acids. Here the CDR3 reads CASSFPGAGANVLTF. The CDR3 nucleotides are TGTGCCAGCAGCTTCCCGGGGGCTGGGGCCAACGTCCTGACTTTC.